Sequencing of this TCR beta chain was carried out in a study of blood T cell repertoires in COVID-19. Original processing notes: Reference gene primers were amplified, and this amplification served to estimate nucleated cell counts. The method was immunoSEQ multiplex PCR; TCRdb's version includes in-frame clones alone and lacks a portion of them. V and J calls and clone size are given by that table; D and trimming were obtained from the DNA. Here the sample spans some 180,000 clones, roughly 76% being singletons. CDR1 MNHEY and CDR2 SVGAGI come from the germline V gene. V was pared by 6 bases and J by 3 bases, with 5 bases of the junction left unmatched. The CDR3 is made up of 14 amino acids.

This clonotype was sampled from a woman aged 40 to 49 with COVID-19, enrolled during active disease. Input material: peripheral blood. The genes are TRBV6-5 and TRBJ2-1; 7 bases fit TRBD1. CDR3 sequence (DNA): TGTGCCAGCAGAACCACAGGGGACTACAATGAGCAGTTCTTC. As protein: CASRTTGDYNEQFF.